Shown below are 13 T cell receptor beta chains from a single sample sequenced in a study of PD-1 blockade in classical Hodgkin lymphoma. Time point denoted: cycle 4 day 1 (C4D1), after six to seven weeks of nivolumab. After autologous stem cell transplantation all patients relapsed, and prior brentuximab vedotin exposure differed between cohorts. TCRdb's table, derived via immunoSEQ multiplex PCR, lists solely in-frame clones and lacks some. The sample lists about 52,000 clones, approximately 86% occurring once. The sequencing used peripheral blood mononuclear cells (PBMCs), collected before the fourth cycle of nivolumab. These TCRs come from a human donor with classical Hodgkin lymphoma.

This clone has just one count. The chain carries TRBV15 and TRBJ2-7; 7 bases line up with TRBD2. V lost 3 bases and J lost 0; bases outside the gene matches: 5. Looked up from germline, CDR1 is LNHNV and CDR2 is YYDKDF (reference sequence). CDR3 length equals 15 residues. The CDR3 nucleotides read TGTGCCACCAGCAGGGTGGCGGGGGTCTCCTACGAGCAGTACTTC. It specifies CATSRVAGVSYEQYF.

V usage is TRBV19 and J usage is TRBJ2-7, with 9 bases matching TRBD2. Germline assignment: CDR1 LNHDA and CDR2 SQIVND (reference sequence). This CDR3 spans 15 amino acids. J lost 6 bases, V lost 4 bases, and 10 bases had no gene match. The CDR3 here is CASSTTGPRGGEQYF. CDR3 DNA: TGTGCCAGTAGTACGACAGGCCCGCGGGGGGGCGAGCAGTACTTC.

The chain joins TRBV27 to TRBJ1-2, with D uncertain. The germline gives CDR1 MNHEY, CDR2 SMNVEV (reference sequence). With 4 bases removed from V and 0 bases from J, the gap between germline ends came to 15 bases. This CDR3 has 16 residues. The chain's CDR3 is CASSSQRGRTNYGYTF. The CDR3 coding sequence is TGTGCCAGCAGTTCTCAAAGAGGAAGGACTAACTATGGCTACACCTTC.

The V call is TRBV27, the J call TRBJ1-6; TRBD1 might be the D (6 bases). The CDR3 has 14 amino acids. The V end was cut by 6 bases, the J end by 12 bases, with 18 bases between. Per the germline V gene, CDR1 is MNHEY and CDR2 is SMNVEV (reference sequence). This CDR3 is CASRRGQGRGPLHF. The CDR3 DNA follows: TGTGCCAGCAGACGGGGGCAGGGAAGAGGACCCCTCCACTTT.

This clone showed up just a few times. This rearrangement joins TRBV10-2 to TRBJ1-5; 12 nucleotides match TRBD1. CDR3 length: 17 amino acids. Germline CDR1 is WSHSY and CDR2 is SAAADI. V trimming: 6 bases; J trimming: 3 bases; junction bases outside the gene matches: 9. CDR3 residues: CASRPGTGGLNNQPQHF. DNA for the CDR3: TGCGCCAGCAGGCCGGGGACAGGGGGCTTGAACAATCAGCCCCAGCATTTT.

The chain combines TRBV18 with TRBJ1-1, with 7 bases lining up with TRBD1. The CDR3 loop spans 17 amino acids. The germline V gene encodes CDR1 KGHSH and CDR2 LQKENI. V trimming: 4 bases; J trimming: 0 bases; junction bases outside the gene matches: 11. The CDR3 DNA reads as TGTGCCAGCTCACACAGAGCGACAGGGCACATGAACACTGAAGCTTTCTTT. Amino acids: CASSHRATGHMNTEAFF.

This chain joins TRBV5-1 and TRBJ1-4; D gene unclear. CDR1 and CDR2 (germline): SGHRS, YFSETQ. The V end was cut by 3 bases, the J end by 0 bases, with 9 bases between. There are 15 residues in the CDR3. In nucleotides, the CDR3 is TGCGCCAGCAGCTCCAAGGGTGCAACTAATGAAAAACTGTTTTTT. Its protein is CASSSKGATNEKLFF. The complete variable domain, with remaining parts taken from reference TRBV5-1 and TRBJ1-4, reads KAGVTQTPRYLIKTRGQQVTLSCSPISGHRSVSWYQQTPGQGLQFLFEYFSETQRNKGNFPGRFSGRQFSNSRSEMNVSTLELGDSALYLCASSSKGATNEKLFFGSGTQLSVL.

This clone has only one observation. Its ends do not fully match the called genes, so a read error is possible. This chain joins TRBV2 and TRBJ2-7; tentatively, D is TRBD1 (6 bases). CDR1 is SNHLY and CDR2 is FYNNEI in the germline V gene. The CDR3 contains 15 residues. The CDR3 bases are TGTGCCAGCAGTGATTATACAGGGACCTCCTCCGAGCAGTACTTC. The encoded protein is CASSDYTGTSSEQYF.

This clone has just a few counts. CDR3 in DNA: TGTGCCAGCAGTACTAGCGGGGACAGGGCTGAAGCTTTCTTT. Protein product: CASSTSGDRAEAFF. V is TRBV27 and J is TRBJ1-1; 9 nucleotides line up with TRBD1. Germline V gene data show CDR1 as MNHEY and CDR2 as SMNVEV (reference sequence). The CDR3 has 14 residues. V was clipped by 5 bases and J by 6 bases; unmatched bases: 7.

The chain employs TRBV7-8 and TRBJ2-2; D is ambiguous. Germline assignment: CDR1 SGHVS and CDR2 FQNEAQ. This CDR3 has 17 residues. V was trimmed by 0 bases and J by 1 base, leaving 12 bases between them. CDR3 loop: CASSLAVRSLNTGELFF. The DNA of the CDR3 is TGTGCCAGCAGCTTAGCGGTTCGGTCTCTGAACACCGGGGAGCTGTTTTTT.

The chain employs TRBV2 and TRBJ1-1; perhaps TRBD1 as D (6 bases). The CDR3 runs 17 residues. Germline CDR1 is SNHLY and CDR2 is FYNNEI. Trimming took off 6 bases at V and 3 bases at J, with 23 bases between the two ends. The CDR3 nucleotides read TGTGCCAGCAGCCTCAGGGGCAGTGGTTTGGGGGACACTGAAGCTTTCTTT. Protein product: CASSLRGSGLGDTEAFF.

The chain recombines TRBV6-5 with TRBJ2-7, with 7 bases fitting TRBD1. The CDR3 runs 15 residues. Unmatched junction bases numbered 7, after V lost 5 bases and J lost 0 bases. The germline gives CDR1 MNHEY, CDR2 SVGAGI. For the CDR3, the DNA is TGTGCCAGCAGTCACAGGACAGGACTCTCCTACGAGCAGTACTTC. Protein: CASSHRTGLSYEQYF.

This clone turned up a few times. The chain combines TRBV28 with TRBJ2-3, with 8 nucleotides matching TRBD2. This CDR3 region has 17 residues. The ends lost 5 bases at V and 0 bases at J; junction bases unmatched: 10. Germline V gene lookup returns CDR1 MDHEN and CDR2 SYDVKM. CDR3 protein: CASSPLLAGTSTDTQYF. The CDR3 DNA follows: TGTGCCAGCAGTCCACTTCTAGCGGGTACTAGCACAGATACGCAGTATTTT.